Given below is one T cell receptor (beta chain) in context. The data originate from a study of early T cells in non-severe SARS-CoV-2 infection. CDR1 is SEHNR, CDR2 FQNEAQ, per germline (reference sequence). The CDR3 extends over 14 amino acids. V trimming: 5 bases; J trimming: 11 bases; junction bases outside the gene matches: 12. TCRdb reanalysed the 5' RACE reads using MiXCR and keeps one entry per CDR3 protein. The table has 70,000 to 90,000 distinct CDR3 sequences, about 16% seen once. The specimen sequenced was whole blood. The chain links TRBV7-9 to TRBJ1-1; TRBD1 matches 9 bases. This clonotype was obtained from an adult who was a healthcare worker with PCR-confirmed SARS-CoV-2 infection or an uninfected control (not recorded which). The CDR3 loop reads CASSDRGAGQTAFF. CDR3 bases: TGTGCCAGCAGCGACAGGGGGGCAGGGCAAACGGCTTTCTTT.